This T cell receptor beta chain is from a study of T-cell reconstitution after alpha-beta-depleted transplantation in children (dated by TCRdb to 2016 to 2017). For context, the study as a whole: Using TCR repertoire profiling, the study followed T-cell immune reconstitution in a quantitative way in children after TCRalphabeta/CD19-depleted allogeneic hematopoietic cell transplantation. Study-wide conclusions, independent of this receptor: In some patients, the high TCRbeta diversity seen at day 60 was put down to recipient T cells and intrathymic progenitors that had survived conditioning. About two months after transplant, the apparently early recovery of alphabetaT-cell counts reportedly depended on just several hundred clones that had expanded rapidly and came from non-depleted graft cells. Over subsequent months, a decline in hyperexpanded clone frequencies was noted, and after one year, T-cell counts and TCRbeta diversity were mostly ascribed to newly produced T cells.

Library preparation employed PCR. The sample was run on an Illumina HiSeq 2500. Molecular barcoding was employed in the preparation of TCR libraries, with unique molecular identifiers being used to normalize TCRbeta repertoire quantification. TCRdb ran its own pipeline on the public reads, namely fastp trimming at Q25 and MiXCR clone calling, and kept in-frame beta chains. Every distinct CDR3 protein forms one entry, paired with its most common genes and DNA. The sample table records about 900,000 distinct CDR3 sequences; roughly 29% of these occur just once. Roughly 30% of the sample belongs to the ten largest clones. The cysteine opens and the phenylalanine closes a CDR3 of 16 amino acids. CDR3 DNA only is kept here, 48 bases in frame from base 1. CDR1 and CDR2 (MNHEY, SVGEGT) derive from the germline V gene. V was cut back by 3 bases and J by 0 bases, leaving a gap of 14 bases between them. This clonotype was observed a single time. This clone's antigen is unknown. Per-nucleotide qualities are absent, and no much larger clonotype sits a single base away.

The sample's treatment or condition label, in plain terms: allogeneic hematopoietic cell transplantation with graft depleted of TCRalphabeta T cells and CD19 B cells. Transplant recipients were children who received TCRalphabeta/CD19-depleted allogeneic hematopoietic cell grafts. The sequence joins TRBV6-2 or TRBV6-3 to TRBJ1-1; TRBD1 is possibly the D segment (5 matching bases). This sequence originates from a boy less than two years old who had a stem cell transplant for SCID, so the T cells may come from the graft donor. This sample comprised PBMCs, mostly from graft donor cells, obtained 360 days after TCRalphabeta/CD19-depleted stem cell transplant. The CDR3 in this case is CASSYGAGVLNTEAFF. The sequenced DNA is TGTGCCAGCAGTTATGGGGCGGGGGTTCTGAACACTGAAGCTTTCTTT.